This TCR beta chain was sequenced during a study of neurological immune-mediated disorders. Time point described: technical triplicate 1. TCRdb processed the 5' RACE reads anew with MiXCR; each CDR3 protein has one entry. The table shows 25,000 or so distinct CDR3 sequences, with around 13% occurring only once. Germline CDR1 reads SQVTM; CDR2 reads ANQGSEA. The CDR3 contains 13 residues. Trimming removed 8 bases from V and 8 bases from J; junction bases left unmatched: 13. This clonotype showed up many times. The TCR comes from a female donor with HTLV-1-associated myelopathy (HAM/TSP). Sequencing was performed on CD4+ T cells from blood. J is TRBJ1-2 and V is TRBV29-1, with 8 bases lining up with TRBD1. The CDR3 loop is CSSDSTGGSGYTF. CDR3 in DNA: TGCAGCTCCGATTCTACAGGGGGATCCGGCTACACCTTC.